The clone carrying this T cell receptor beta chain was recorded a few times. The data originate from a study of beta chain features in type 1 diabetes. Overall study context: Analysis included around 99,000,000 sorted cells drawn from all samples.

Every isolated RNA sample was fully reverse transcribed, so sequencing captured expressed TCRB transcripts. TCRdb's table, derived via immunoSEQ multiplex PCR, lists solely in-frame clones and lacks some. The sample has almost 350,000 clones; about 19% are singletons. V gave up 4 bases and J gave up 4 bases, with 10 bases separating them. The CDR3 sequence is 14 residues long. The V gene's germline CDR1 is ENHRY and CDR2 SYGVKD. The rearrangement joins TRBV10-3 to TRBJ2-2; D might be TRBD1 (6 bases). Sequencing was carried out using naive CD4+ T cells from blood. The sequence derives from a woman under 30 in good health. CDR3 protein: CAISAEGVTGELFF. Here the CDR3 DNA reads TGTGCCATCAGTGCCGAGGGGGTCACCGGGGAGCTGTTTTTT.